Sequencing of this T cell receptor beta chain was carried out in a study of T cell changes during pregnancy in multiple sclerosis. Regarding this clone: Other DNA variants within this sample encode the same CDR3.

Trimming took off 0 bases at V and 0 bases at J, with 9 bases between the two ends. The CDR3 is 15 residues long. CDR1 is ENHRY and CDR2 is SYGVKD in the germline V gene. Profiled with immunoSEQ multiplex PCR; TCRdb holds only in-frame clones, not every one. This table has some 37,000 clones, 89% appearing once. The clonotype originates from a female donor with multiple sclerosis, enrolled in a pregnancy study. V and J are TRBV10-3 and TRBJ2-7, with D maybe TRBD1 (6 bases). This specimen consisted of CD8+ T cells from peripheral blood mononuclear cells, obtained in the third trimester of pregnancy. CDR3 in DNA: TGTGCCATCAGTGAGTCGACAGGAGGCTCCTACGAGCAGTACTTC. Protein sequence: CAISESTGGSYEQYF.